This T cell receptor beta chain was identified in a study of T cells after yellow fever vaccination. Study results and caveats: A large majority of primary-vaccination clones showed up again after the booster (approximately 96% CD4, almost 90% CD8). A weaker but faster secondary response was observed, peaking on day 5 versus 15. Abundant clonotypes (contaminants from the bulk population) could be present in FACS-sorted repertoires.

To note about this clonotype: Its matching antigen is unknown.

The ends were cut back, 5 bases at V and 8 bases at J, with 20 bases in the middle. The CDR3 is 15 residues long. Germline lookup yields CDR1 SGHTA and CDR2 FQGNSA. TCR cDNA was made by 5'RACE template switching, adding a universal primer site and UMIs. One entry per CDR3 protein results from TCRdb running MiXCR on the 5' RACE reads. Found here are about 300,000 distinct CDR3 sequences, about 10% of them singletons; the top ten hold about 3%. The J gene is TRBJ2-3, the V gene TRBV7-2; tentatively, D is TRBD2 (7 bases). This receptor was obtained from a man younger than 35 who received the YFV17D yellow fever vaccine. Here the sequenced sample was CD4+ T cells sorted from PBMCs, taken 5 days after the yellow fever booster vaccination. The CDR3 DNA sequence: TGTGCCAGCAGCCCCCAGCGGGGAATAGGGGGTACGCAGTATTTT. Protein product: CASSPQRGIGGTQYF.